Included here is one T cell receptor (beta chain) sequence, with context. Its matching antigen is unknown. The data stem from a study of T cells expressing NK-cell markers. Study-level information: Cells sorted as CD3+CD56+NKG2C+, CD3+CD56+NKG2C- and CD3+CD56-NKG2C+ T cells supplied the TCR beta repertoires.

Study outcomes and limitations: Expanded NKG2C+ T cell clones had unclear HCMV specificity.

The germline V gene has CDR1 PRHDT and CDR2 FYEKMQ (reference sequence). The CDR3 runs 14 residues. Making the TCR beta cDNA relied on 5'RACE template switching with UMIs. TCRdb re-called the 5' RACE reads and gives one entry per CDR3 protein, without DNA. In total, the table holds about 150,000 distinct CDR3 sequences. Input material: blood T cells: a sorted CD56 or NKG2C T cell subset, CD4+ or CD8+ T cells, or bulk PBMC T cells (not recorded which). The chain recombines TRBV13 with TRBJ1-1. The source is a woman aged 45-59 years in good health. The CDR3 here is CASSLAAMNTEAFF.